The 22 T cell receptor beta chains listed next were all sequenced from one sample in a study of immune heterogeneity within non-small cell lung tumors. Each sample used roughly 0.65 ug of genomic DNA from bulk tumor tissue. Several biopsies per primary tumor, spaced far apart, were taken during surgery. Curative surgical treatment was performed in patients who had newly diagnosed, untreated non-small cell lung cancer. Multiplex PCR amplified TCR beta CDR3 with 32 V and 13 J primers. TCRdb passed the multiplex PCR reads through MiXCR, listing each CDR3 protein once. This sample has approximately 4,600 distinct CDR3 sequences; more than 30% occur once, and the top ten carry around 30%. The sequencing sample was made of lung tumor tissue. Receptors originate from a woman aged 45-60 years with non-small cell lung cancer.

The V call is TRBV7-8, the J call TRBJ1-5; tentative D call: TRBD1 (6 bases). This CDR3 is built from 17 residues. The germline CDR1 and CDR2 sequences are SGHVS and FQNEAQ. Trimming removed 5 bases from V and 0 bases from J, with 17 bases in between. Written as DNA, the CDR3 is TGTGCCAGCAGCGGGGAGGGGGGACGGAATAGCAATCAGCCCCAGCATTTT. Translation: CASSGEGGRNSNQPQHF.

In its sample, this clonotype is medium-sized (0.01 to 0.1%). The chain couples TRBV6-6 to TRBJ1-6; D not certain. The ends were cut back, 2 bases at V and 19 bases at J, with 12 bases in the middle. Germline-derived CDR1 and CDR2 are MNHNY and SVGAGI (reference sequence). CDR3 length: 11 residues. In DNA form, the CDR3 reads TGTGCCAGCAGTTACAGGACCGGGTTACACTTT. It is translated as CASSYRTGLHF.

Only one count was recorded for this clonotype. V and J are TRBV7-9 and TRBJ2-7, with 7 bases fitting TRBD2. The CDR3 loop spans 15 amino acids. Germline values: CDR1 SEHNR, CDR2 FQNEAQ (reference sequence). The V and J ends lost 5 bases and 2 bases, in that order; junction bases with no gene match: 9. CDR3 in amino acids: CASSHGPGLTYEQYF. As DNA, the CDR3 is TGTGCCAGCAGCCACGGACCGGGACTAACCTACGAGCAGTACTTC.

The chain uses TRBV28 and TRBJ1-5; D uncertain. Germline lookup yields CDR1 MDHEN and CDR2 SYDVKM. The CDR3 contains 13 residues. V was pared by 1 base and J by 6 bases, with 7 bases between. The CDR3 here is CASSLFSGQPQHF. The CDR3 DNA sequence: TGTGCCAGCAGTTTATTCTCAGGTCAGCCCCAGCATTTT. Full variable domain (outside the CDR3, taken from reference TRBV28 and TRBJ1-5): DVKVTQSSRYLVKRTGEKVFLECVQDMDHENMFWYRQDPGLGLRLIYFSYDVKMKEKGDIPEGYSVSREKKERFSLILESASTNQTSMYLCASSLFSGQPQHFGDGTRLSIL.

By share of the sample, this clonotype is medium-sized. The chain combines TRBV30 with TRBJ2-7, with 9 positions matching TRBD1. CDR3 length: 15 amino acids. Trimming took 3 bases from V and 4 from J; bases not matched to a gene: 10. Germline loops: CDR1 GTSNPN, CDR2 SVGIG (reference sequence). Here the CDR3 DNA reads TGTGCCTGGAGCCGACACGGGGACAGGGCATACGAGCAGTACTTC. This codes for CAWSRHGDRAYEQYF. The full variable domain, its missing parts supplied by reference TRBV30 and TRBJ2-7, is SQTIHQWPATLVQPVGSPLSLECTVEGTSNPNLYWYRQAAGRGLQLLFYSVGIGQISSEVPQNLSASRPQDRQFILSSKKLLLSDSGFYLCAWSRHGDRAYEQYFGPGTRLTVT.

This clonotype is categorized as medium-sized. The DNA for the CDR3 is TGTGCCAGCAGTTTAGACGGGAGCAGCACCGGGGAGCTGTTTTTT. This gives the protein CASSLDGSSTGELFF. The chain links TRBV12-3 or TRBV12-4 to TRBJ2-2; tentatively, D is TRBD2 (6 bases). Trimming cost V 1 base and J 4 bases, with 10 bases left between them. This CDR3 comprises 15 residues.

This clonotype counts as medium-sized. V and J are TRBV20-1 and TRBJ1-1; 10 bases align to TRBD1. This CDR3 has 12 residues. V was pared by 1 base and J by 11 bases, with 4 bases of the junction left unmatched. Germline CDR1 is DFQATT and CDR2 is SNEGSKA (reference sequence). Here the CDR3 reads CSARVGDRGAFF. CDR3 DNA: TGCAGTGCTAGAGTTGGGGACAGGGGTGCTTTCTTT.

In regard to this clonotype: A read error may explain this, as a much larger clone is one base away. V is TRBV5-8 and J is TRBJ2-7; D may be TRBD2 (6 bases). Germline V CDR1 and CDR2: SGHTS, YDEGEE. V was cut by 6 bases and J by 2 bases, with 15 bases left in between. This CDR3 has 14 amino acids. The CDR3 loop reads CASILWGLTYEQYF. The CDR3 nucleotides read TGTGCCAGCATCCTGTGGGGACTCACCTACGAGCAGTACTTC.

Details on this clonotype: A much larger clone differs by one base, so this may be a read error. The rearrangement joins TRBV29-1 to TRBJ2-7, with 13 nucleotides matching TRBD2. The CDR3 runs to 15 residues. Germline loops: CDR1 SQVTM, CDR2 ANQGSEA. CDR3 nucleotide sequence: TGCAGCGTTGAGAGACTAGCGGGGGGTAGGTACGAGAAGTACTTC. This sequence encodes CSVERLAGGRYEKYF.

In its sample, this clonotype ranks as medium-sized. The chain couples TRBV20-1 to TRBJ1-6; D is uncertain. From germline, CDR1 is DFQATT and CDR2 SNEGSKA (reference sequence). This CDR3 is 13 amino acids long. Between the trimmed V and J ends, which lost 6 bases and 3 bases, there was a span of 9 bases. CDR3 sequence (DNA): TGCAGTGCCCTACGGGACTATAATTCACCCCTCCACTTT. It is translated as CSALRDYNSPLHF.

The genes are TRBV5-1 and TRBJ2-4; TRBD2 agrees at 10 bases. Germline CDR1 and CDR2: SGHRS and YFSETQ. With V trimmed by 5 bases and J by 5 bases, 4 bases remained unmatched. The length of the CDR3 is 14 residues. The CDR3 loop is CASRLAGVENIQYF. In DNA, the CDR3 is TGCGCCAGCAGGCTAGCGGGAGTTGAAAACATTCAGTACTTC.

Relative to its sample, this clonotype is medium-sized. The chain recombines TRBV5-1 with TRBJ1-2; D is unresolved. The germline V gene encodes CDR1 SGHRS and CDR2 YFSETQ. V lost 4 bases to trimming and J lost 2 bases, with 18 bases between them. CDR3 length: 16 amino acids. The DNA for the CDR3 is TGCGCCAGCAGCCCGACTCTACTCAGAATGAACTATGGCTACACCTTC. Translated: CASSPTLLRMNYGYTF.

By share of the sample, this clonotype is medium-sized. This sequence joins TRBV27 and TRBJ1-2, with D unclear. The germline V gene encodes CDR1 MNHEY and CDR2 SMNVEV (reference sequence). Trimming took off 10 bases at V and 0 bases at J, with 15 bases between the two ends. The CDR3 consists of 14 residues. CDR3 protein: CATAQRGSNYGYTF. The CDR3 coding sequence is TGTGCCACCGCCCAACGGGGATCTAACTATGGCTACACCTTC.

This clonotype qualifies as medium-sized. The chain carries TRBV2 and TRBJ2-1; perhaps TRBD1 as D (6 bases). Germline lookup yields CDR1 SNHLY and CDR2 FYNNEI. This CDR3 has 15 amino acids. The V gene lost 6 bases and the J gene lost 6 bases, with 18 bases spanning the gap. CDR3 sequence (DNA): TGTGCCAGCAGCAGCACGGGACACCAAATCAATGAGCAGTTCTTC. This codes for CASSSTGHQINEQFF.

The chain is built from TRBV25-1 and TRBJ2-3; 9 positions match TRBD2. With V trimmed by 6 bases and J by 4 bases, 11 bases remained unmatched. The CDR3 extends over 16 amino acids. Germline loops: CDR1 MGHDK, CDR2 SYGVNS. The CDR3 nucleotides read TGTGCCAGCAGGGAGCCTTTAGCGGGAGAGGCAGATACGCAGTATTTT. This sequence encodes CASREPLAGEADTQYF. Full variable domain (missing parts from reference TRBV25-1 and TRBJ2-3): EADIYQTPRYLVIGTGKKITLECSQTMGHDKMYWYQQDPGMELHLIHYSYGVNSTEKGDLSSESTVSRIRTEHFPLTLESARPSHTSQYLCASREPLAGEADTQYFGPGTRLTVL.

By sample share, this clonotype is medium-sized. The chain joins TRBV4-1 to TRBJ2-7; TRBD2 might be the D (5 bases). Trimming removed 0 bases from V and 2 bases from J, with 20 bases in between. The CDR3 runs to 18 residues. Germline loops: CDR1 MGHRA, CDR2 YSYEKL. CDR3 protein: CASSQERGIQRSPYEQYF. The CDR3, as DNA: TGCGCCAGCAGCCAAGAACGAGGTATCCAGCGGAGTCCCTACGAGCAGTACTTC.

The chain combines TRBV6-2 or TRBV6-3 with TRBJ2-7; 9 bases are a match to TRBD1. The germline V gene has CDR1 MNHEY and CDR2 SVGEGT. With V trimmed by 6 bases and J by 4 bases, 7 bases remained unmatched. This CDR3 has 14 residues. CDR3 region: CASRSTGTGYEQYF. The CDR3 DNA follows: TGTGCCAGCAGATCTACCGGGACAGGGTACGAGCAGTACTTC.

The chain uses TRBV11-2 and TRBJ2-3; D gene unclear. The germline gives CDR1 SGHAT, CDR2 FQNNGV. CDR3 length: 13 amino acids. V gave up 4 bases and J gave up 5 bases, with 10 bases separating them. CDR3 region: CASSYGPKDTQYF. CDR3 DNA sequence: TGTGCCAGCAGCTACGGGCCCAAAGATACGCAGTATTTT.

By its share, this clonotype is medium-sized (0.01 to 0.1%). The chain couples TRBV10-1 to TRBJ1-1; D gene unclear. The CDR3 contains 13 residues. Germline CDR1 WNHNN, CDR2 SYGVQD (reference sequence). The germline V and J ends were trimmed by 3 bases and 1 base, with 6 bases remaining between them. The CDR3 nucleotides read TGCGCCAGCAGTGATTCGGGGAACACTGAAGCTTTCTTT. The encoded protein is CASSDSGNTEAFF.

This clonotype was counted at least ten times. This chain connects TRBV10-3 to TRBJ2-1; 9 bases line up with TRBD1. CDR3 length: 15 amino acids. The V gene's germline CDR1 is ENHRY and CDR2 SYGVKD. V shed 5 bases, J shed 7 bases, and the junction held 9 bases outside the gene matches. For the CDR3, the DNA is TGTGCCATCAGTAGGGACAGGGATCTCACAAATGAGCAGTTCTTC. Its protein is CAISRDRDLTNEQFF.

By share of the sample, this clonotype is medium-sized. This chain joins TRBV4-1 and TRBJ1-2; TRBD1 matches at 12 bases. Germline CDR1 and CDR2: MGHRA and YSYEKL. Germline trimming cut 0 bases from V and 6 bases from J; bases unmatched to any gene: 8. This CDR3 comprises 17 residues. CDR3 loop: CASSQDWGTGGANGYTF. The CDR3 DNA sequence: TGCGCCAGCAGCCAAGATTGGGGGACAGGGGGCGCGAATGGCTACACCTTC.

The chain carries TRBV6-1 and TRBJ2-2; 10 nucleotides match TRBD1. Germline V gene data show CDR1 as MNHNS and CDR2 as SASEGT. The V and J ends lost 5 bases and 3 bases, in that order; junction bases with no gene match: 3. This CDR3 is 15 amino acids long. The CDR3 bases are TGTGCCAGCAGTCTCGGGACAGGGGACACCGGGGAGCTGTTTTTT. It specifies CASSLGTGDTGELFF.